This T cell receptor (beta chain) came from a study of T cell responses to AZD1222 COVID-19 vaccine. Findings of the study overall: Donor demographics were predominantly white British with a female majority; clonal diversity may be underestimated. Spike-spanning, vaccine-associated CD4 TCRs were dominant at 160-218 and 743-854. Baseline serostatus was positive in only a handful of AZD1222 recipients.

The repertoire was sequenced with immunoSEQ multiplex PCR; TCRdb's copy has only in-frame clones and lacks some. The data hold 67,000 or so clones, with roughly 84% observed a single time. V lost 3 bases, J lost 8 bases, and 19 bases lay in between. The germline CDR1 and CDR2 sequences are SQVTM and ANQGSEA. The CDR3 extends over 14 amino acids. Turning to this clone: As yet, its antigen is unknown. The same CDR3 also results from other DNA sequences found in this sample.

This TCR came from an adult in good health. The chain employs TRBV29-1 and TRBJ1-2, with D maybe TRBD1 (5 bases). Sample: peripheral blood, taken on day 0 of AZD1222 vaccination. The CDR3 loop is CSVDSLRGVGGYTF. Written as DNA, the CDR3 is TGCAGCGTTGATTCGTTGCGGGGGGTGGGGGGCTACACCTTC.